The clone carrying this T cell receptor beta chain was counted a few times. The sample comes from a study of blood T cell repertoires in COVID-19. Across the study: Italy, Spain and the United States were the sources of the convalescent and acute COVID-19 samples. Sample material is recorded as cDNA or gDNA derived from T cells, B-cell-depleted T cells, or PBMCs.

Per the original methods: Nucleated cell number was recorded as an estimate derived from reference gene primer amplification. Here immunoSEQ multiplex PCR was the method, and the copy in TCRdb shows in-frame clones only, minus some. V, J and clone size are those of that table, while D and trimming were read from the DNA. The table shows roughly 64,000 clones, with around 80% occurring only once. Sequencing was carried out using peripheral blood. This TCR derives from an older woman with acute or convalescent COVID-19.

As DNA, the CDR3 is TGTGCCACCAGTGATTTCGGGACAGGCGCGTCCTACAATGAGCAGTTCTTC. Amino acid sequence: CATSDFGTGASYNEQFF. This rearrangement joins TRBV24-1 to TRBJ2-1, with 8 bases identical to TRBD1. The germline gives CDR1 KGHDR, CDR2 SFDVKD. Losses at the gene ends were 1 base for V and 1 base for J; bases not matched to a gene: 5. The CDR3 is 17 amino acids.